This TCR beta chain stems from a study of blood T cell repertoires in COVID-19. On the study more broadly: Collection of acute and convalescent COVID-19 samples took place in the United States, Italy and Spain. From T cells, B-cell-depleted T cells, or PBMCs came the material, which was cDNA or gDNA.

V trimming: 3 bases; J trimming: 0 bases; junction bases outside the gene matches: 6. The V gene's germline CDR1 is SGDLS and CDR2 YYNGEE. CDR3 length: 16 amino acids. In the original analysis: Estimation of nucleated cell counts relied on the amplification of reference gene primers. Clones were sequenced by immunoSEQ multiplex PCR, and TCRdb holds only the in-frame ones, with some missing. The DNA was the basis for D and trimming; V, J and clone size are from that table. The profile shows fewer than 25,000 clones, around nine tenths of them singletons. Sequencing was carried out using peripheral blood. The gene calls are TRBV9 and TRBJ2-1, with TRBD2 matching over 7 bases. The origin of this receptor is a human donor in a cohort sampled during active COVID-19. DNA of the CDR3: TGTGCCAGCAGCGACCCTAGCGGAACCTCCTACAATGAGCAGTTCTTC. This codes for CASSDPSGTSYNEQFF. Full variable domain (remainder filled in from reference TRBV9 and TRBJ2-1): DSGVTQTPKHLITATGQRVTLRCSPRSGDLSVYWYQQSLDQGLQFLIQYYNGEERAKGNILERFSAQQFPDLHSELNLSSLELGDSALYFCASSDPSGTSYNEQFFGPGTRLTVL.